The 2 T cell receptor beta chains below all came from one sample that was sequenced in a study of cytomegalovirus exposure and HLA in healthy donors. Both 60 Vbeta primers and 13 Jbeta primers went into the PCR. Clones were read by immunoSEQ multiplex PCR, and TCRdb kept only the in-frame ones, dropping some. The sample includes about 130,000 clones, 77% of them seen just once. The specimen was PBMCs. Every receptor here comes from a male donor in good health and CMV-seronegative.

This clone occurred a few times. The CDR3 nucleotides read TGTGCCAGCAGGGCCCCGGGACAGGGAATAGGCTACACCTTC. It encodes CASRAPGQGIGYTF. This rearrangement joins TRBV27 to TRBJ1-2; TRBD1 matches 9 bases. Germline V gene data show CDR1 as MNHEY and CDR2 as SMNVEV (reference sequence). The CDR3 runs 14 residues. Trimming removed 6 bases from V and 8 bases from J; junction bases left unmatched: 10.

V and J are TRBV19 and TRBJ2-5; D is undetermined. The CDR3 loop spans 14 amino acids. CDR1 LNHDA and CDR2 SQIVND come from the germline V gene (reference sequence). Trimming took 7 bases from V and 0 from J, leaving 12 bases between them. CDR3 loop: CASKRSLYQETQYF. CDR3 nucleotide sequence: TGTGCCAGTAAGAGGTCACTGTACCAAGAGACCCAGTACTTC.